This T cell receptor (beta chain) stems from a study of graft-versus-host responses after intestinal transplantation. About the research overall: Anti-thymocyte globulin was used for induction in all recipients, who then took tacrolimus and steroids for about 3 years.

Germline assignment: CDR1 SQVTM and CDR2 ANQGSEA. With 4 bases clipped from V and 6 bases from J, the junction kept 5 bases outside the gene matches. This CDR3 comprises 14 residues. Produced via immunoSEQ multiplex PCR; TCRdb's table is partial and in-frame only. The sample lists approximately 4,100 clones; 20% to 25% were seen once. This specimen consisted of alloreactive CD4+ T cells from a mixed lymphocyte reaction culture, obtained before transplantation. Subset indicated: CFSE-low proliferating T cells sorted from approximately 6-day pre-transplant mixed lymphocyte reaction (GvH or HvG direction). This TCR was sampled from a human patient who was an organ donor for intestinal transplantation. The chain is built from TRBV29-1 and TRBJ2-1, with TRBD2 matching 11 bases. The CDR3 sequence: CSVVRLAGSNEQFF. The CDR3 DNA follows: TGCAGCGTTGTAAGACTAGCGGGGAGCAATGAGCAGTTCTTC.